This TCR beta chain was recorded in a study of beta chain features in type 1 diabetes. A remark on this clone: The antigen is undetermined.

Germline CDR1 reads LGHNT; CDR2 reads FRNRAP. The CDR3 extends over 20 amino acids. V lost 0 bases and J lost 4; bases outside the gene matches: 18. A CD45RO/CCR7/CD25/CD127/CD95/CD27 panel sorted naive, central memory, regulatory and stem cell-like memory CD4+ cells. Overall study findings and caveats: Researchers reported that naive, central memory and Treg TCRB repertoires appeared more similar in patients than in healthy donors. Insertions at VDJ junctions were less frequent in type 1 diabetes patients. These patients also deleted more nucleotides at the same junctions.

Every isolated RNA sample was fully reverse transcribed, so sequencing captured expressed TCRB transcripts. The method was immunoSEQ multiplex PCR; TCRdb's version includes in-frame clones alone and lacks a portion of them. The repertoire consists of about 620,000 clones, with roughly 15% occurring once and the leading ten covering about 0.097%. The chain couples TRBV12-5 to TRBJ2-5; 9 bases are shared with TRBD2. This clonotype was sampled from a man younger than 30 in good health. The specimen sequenced was naive CD4+ T cells from blood. CDR3 sequence (DNA): TGTGCTAGTGGTTTGGTACGGGAGACTAGCGGCATATTTTCTGTAGAGACCCAGTACTTC. Residues: CASGLVRETSGIFSVETQYF.